These 21 T cell receptor beta chains came from one sample sequenced in a study of cytomegalovirus exposure and HLA in healthy donors. Generated by immunoSEQ multiplex PCR, the TCRdb table keeps only in-frame clones and is missing some. The data contain about 110,000 clones, 70% to 85% of them seen just once; the ten biggest clones take up about 2.9%. What was sequenced was PBMCs. These receptors were obtained from a woman aged 18-35 years in good health and CMV-seronegative.

Only a few counts were recorded for this clone. The J gene is TRBJ2-1, the V gene TRBV25-1; D is unresolved. V gave up 4 bases and J gave up 7 bases, with 20 bases separating them. The length of the CDR3 is 16 residues. CDR1 and CDR2 from the germline V gene are MGHDK and SYGVNS. This chain's CDR3 is CASSAERAHLENEQFF. As DNA, the CDR3 is TGTGCCAGCAGTGCGGAACGCGCTCACCTGGAGAATGAGCAGTTCTTC. Drawing the rest from reference TRBV25-1 and TRBJ2-1, the complete variable domain is EADIYQTPRYLVIGTGKKITLECSQTMGHDKMYWYQQDPGMELHLIHYSYGVNSTEKGDLSSESTVSRIRTEHFPLTLESARPSHTSQYLCASSAERAHLENEQFFGPGTRLTVL.

The V and J genes are TRBV15 and TRBJ1-1, with TRBD1 identical over 7 bases. The CDR3 loop spans 17 amino acids. Germline CDR1 reads LNHNV; CDR2 reads YYDKDF (reference sequence). The trim removed 0 bases at V and 1 base at J, leaving 8 bases unmatched. CDR3 DNA sequence: TGTGCCACCAGCAGAGATGCCGCGACAGGGTGGAACACTGAAGCTTTCTTT. It is translated as CATSRDAATGWNTEAFF.

The chain uses TRBV19 and TRBJ2-1; 7 bases match TRBD2. Trimming removed 5 bases from V and 3 bases from J; junction bases left unmatched: 1. CDR3 length: 13 amino acids. The germline CDR1 and CDR2 sequences are LNHDA and SQIVND (reference sequence). CDR3 in DNA: TGTGCCAGTAGTGGGACTATCTACAATGAGCAGTTCTTC. As protein: CASSGTIYNEQFF.

V gene TRBV5-1 combines with J gene TRBJ2-7; 10 bases line up with TRBD2. Germline lookup yields CDR1 SGHRS and CDR2 YFSETQ. The CDR3 is made up of 16 amino acids. With V trimmed by 0 bases and J by 3 bases, 6 bases remained unmatched. In DNA form, the CDR3 reads TGCGCCAGCAGCTTGGGCTCTAGCGGGGGTGTCTACGAGCAGTACTTC. Residues: CASSLGSSGGVYEQYF.

The chain links TRBV7-9 to TRBJ1-1, with 7 bases that match TRBD1. The J segment lost 4 bases and the V segment lost 3 bases, leaving 8 bases of the junction unmatched. Germline lookup yields CDR1 SEHNR and CDR2 FQNEAQ (reference sequence). The CDR3 contains 15 residues. The CDR3 DNA is TGTGCCAGCAGCTTCAAGACAGGGCCGGGCACTGAAGCTTTCTTT. Translated: CASSFKTGPGTEAFF.

This clone was seen a few times. The rearrangement joins TRBV19 to TRBJ1-2, with D unclear. Trimming removed 6 bases from V and 0 bases from J, with 17 bases in between. This CDR3 is built from 16 residues. CDR1 and CDR2 (germline): LNHDA, SQIVND (reference sequence). The CDR3 sequence: CASSPPYALPNYGYTF. The CDR3 DNA is TGTGCCAGTAGCCCCCCATACGCGTTACCTAACTATGGCTACACCTTC.

This chain joins TRBV6-5 and TRBJ1-4, with D perhaps TRBD1 (6 bases). The CDR3 is 15 residues long. CDR1 is MNHEY, CDR2 SVGAGI, per germline. V gave up 4 bases and J gave up 4 bases, with 13 bases separating them. In nucleotides, the CDR3 is TGTGCCAGCAGTTCCAACAGGGAAATTAATGAAAAACTGTTTTTT. It codes for CASSSNREINEKLFF.

This sequence joins TRBV30 and TRBJ1-2, with a possible D match to TRBD1 (5 bases). The V and J ends lost 7 bases and 4 bases respectively, with 16 bases between them. From germline, CDR1 is GTSNPN and CDR2 SVGIG (reference sequence). The CDR3 covers 13 residues. Written as DNA, the CDR3 is TGTGCCTATACGACGGGCAGGGCCTATGGCTACACCTTC. The encoded protein is CAYTTGRAYGYTF. Based on the CDR3 plus reference TRBV30 and TRBJ1-2, the full variable domain is SQTIHQWPATLVQPVGSPLSLECTVEGTSNPNLYWYRQAAGRGLQLLFYSVGIGQISSEVPQNLSASRPQDRQFILSSKKLLLSDSGFYLCAYTTGRAYGYTFGSGTRLTVV.

V usage is TRBV30 and J usage is TRBJ2-5, with TRBD2 matching 8 bases. CDR3 length: 15 residues. Germline V gives CDR1 GTSNPN, CDR2 SVGIG (reference sequence). Trimming at V came to 0 bases and at J to 5 bases, leaving 8 bases not matched to a gene. CDR3 in amino acids: CAWSVLRLATETQYF. Here the CDR3 DNA reads TGTGCCTGGAGTGTACTTCGACTAGCGACGGAGACCCAGTACTTC. Complete variable domain (other parts from reference TRBV30 and TRBJ2-5): SQTIHQWPATLVQPVGSPLSLECTVEGTSNPNLYWYRQAAGRGLQLLFYSVGIGQISSEVPQNLSASRPQDRQFILSSKKLLLSDSGFYLCAWSVLRLATETQYFGPGTRLLVL.

The chain uses TRBV28 and TRBJ1-1; 7 bases line up with TRBD1. Losses at the gene ends were 5 bases for V and 4 bases for J; bases not matched to a gene: 7. Germline V gene data show CDR1 as MDHEN and CDR2 as SYDVKM. This CDR3 has 14 amino acids. The CDR3 DNA reads as TGTGCCAGCAGTCGAGGAGACAGGGTCACTGAAGCTTTCTTT. Its protein product is CASSRGDRVTEAFF.

The chain recombines TRBV5-6 with TRBJ2-3, with D uncertain. Trimming shortened V by 7 bases and J by 1 base, and 7 bases separated the two germline ends. The CDR3 runs to 12 residues. Germline CDR1 SGHDT, CDR2 YYEEEE. DNA of the CDR3: TGTGCCAGCGCTCGGGGCACAGATACGCAGTATTTT. Translating gives CASARGTDTQYF.

V and J are TRBV5-1 and TRBJ2-2; D is unresolved. In germline, CDR1 is SGHRS, CDR2 YFSETQ. The CDR3 is made up of 15 amino acids. V shed 0 bases and J shed 1 base, with 7 bases lying between them. Here the CDR3 DNA reads TGCGCCAGCAGCTTGGAGGCAGGGAACACCGGGGAGCTGTTTTTT. Translation gives CASSLEAGNTGELFF.

This CDR3 is CASSLSRGQSPSEQYF. CDR3 DNA sequence: TGTGCCAGCAGCTTAAGTCGGGGACAGTCACCCTCCGAGCAGTACTTC. V gene TRBV7-6 combines with J gene TRBJ2-7, with 7 bases aligning to TRBD1. This CDR3 is built from 16 residues. Germline CDR1 and CDR2: SGHVS and FNYEAQ. The junction had 13 bases not matched to a gene; V was cut back by 2 bases and J by 6 bases. The full variable domain, its missing parts supplied by reference TRBV7-6 and TRBJ2-7, is GAGVSQSPRYKVTKRGQDVALRCDPISGHVSLYWYRQALGQGPEFLTYFNYEAQQDKSGLPNDRFSAERPEGSISTLTIQRTEQRDSAMYRCASSLSRGQSPSEQYFGPGTRLTVT.

The V and J genes are TRBV2 and TRBJ1-1; no reliable D call. This CDR3 is 11 amino acids long. V was pared by 6 bases and J by 8 bases, with 10 bases between. Germline values: CDR1 SNHLY, CDR2 FYNNEI. This CDR3 reads CASRLTPEAFF. CDR3 DNA sequence: TGTGCCAGCAGGCTGACACCCGAAGCTTTCTTT.

The rearrangement uses TRBV5-6 and TRBJ2-3; the match to TRBD1 covers 8 bases. The J segment lost 4 bases and the V segment lost 3 bases, leaving 7 bases of the junction unmatched. The CDR3 contains 15 residues. Germline loops: CDR1 SGHDT, CDR2 YYEEEE. Here the CDR3 DNA reads TGTGCCAGCAGCTGGGTGGGACAGGAAGCAGATACGCAGTATTTT. Protein product: CASSWVGQEADTQYF.

The chain links TRBV2 to TRBJ1-2; D not resolved. The CDR3 length is 13 residues. The germline gives CDR1 SNHLY, CDR2 FYNNEI. Trimming took off 6 bases at V and 0 bases at J, with 8 bases between the two ends. The CDR3 region has the DNA TGTGCCAGCAGGAACGGGGCTAACTATGGCTACACCTTC. Translated, it gives CASRNGANYGYTF.

The chain uses TRBV28 and TRBJ1-1; unclear D gene. The CDR3 loop spans 14 amino acids. Germline CDR1 MDHEN, CDR2 SYDVKM. The V end lost 3 bases, the J end lost 0 bases, and 8 bases lay between the germline ends. In DNA, the CDR3 is TGTGCCAGCAGTTTCCAGGTAATGAACACTGAAGCTTTCTTT. As protein: CASSFQVMNTEAFF.

This rearrangement joins TRBV25-1 to TRBJ1-1; D gene uncertain. V was trimmed by 4 bases and J by 8 bases, leaving 11 bases between them. Germline loops: CDR1 MGHDK, CDR2 SYGVNS. The CDR3 is made up of 12 amino acids. The CDR3 spells CASSGVEQEAFF. CDR3 coding DNA: TGTGCCAGCAGTGGTGTAGAGCAAGAAGCTTTCTTT.

This chain connects TRBV27 to TRBJ1-1; TRBD1 aligns across 8 bases. CDR1 is MNHEY, CDR2 SMNVEV, per germline (reference sequence). The CDR3 totals 12 residues. The junction had 6 bases not matched to a gene; V was cut back by 8 bases and J by 7 bases. The CDR3 DNA sequence: TGTGCCAGCCGAACAGGGGGTGATGAAGCTTTCTTT. It yields the protein CASRTGGDEAFF.

The genes are TRBV25-1 and TRBJ2-2, with a tentative D call TRBD1 (6 bases). The germline V and J ends were trimmed by 4 bases and 0 bases, with 18 bases remaining between them. Germline V gene data show CDR1 as MGHDK and CDR2 as SYGVNS. There are 18 residues in the CDR3. Here the CDR3 DNA reads TGTGCCAGCAGTGGAGGCCCTCAACAGGGCGCGAACACCGGGGAGCTGTTTTTT. Its translation: CASSGGPQQGANTGELFF.

The genes are TRBV2 and TRBJ1-3; D is uncertain. This CDR3 spans 14 amino acids. Germline V CDR1 and CDR2: SNHLY, FYNNEI. Trimming left V 3 bases short and J 0 bases short, with 6 bases between. The CDR3 sequence is CASSDPSSGNTIYF. CDR3 in DNA: TGTGCCAGCAGTGATCCGAGCTCTGGAAACACCATATATTTT. Looking up the rest from reference TRBV2 and TRBJ1-3 gives the full variable domain: EPEVTQTPSHQVTQMGQEVILRCVPISNHLYFYWYRQILGQKVEFLVSFYNNEISEKSEIFDDQFSVERPDGSNFTLKIRSTKLEDSAMYFCASSDPSSGNTIYFGEGSWLTVV.